One TCR beta chain is described in this entry. No antigen is known for it. Base qualities are not provided; no much larger clone lies one nucleotide away. The germline V gene specifies SGHDT as CDR1 and YYEEEE as CDR2. From the cysteine through the phenylalanine, the CDR3 covers 15 amino acids. Kept here is only the CDR3 DNA, which spans 45 bases and is read in frame from base 1. V is cut by 0 bases and J by 0 bases, and the space between the germline ends is 8 bases. Using the deep immunoSEQ assay, TCR CDR3 regions were amplified from genomic DNA by multiplex PCR. For each cell subset, the extracted genomic DNA was distributed evenly across all wells of several immunoSEQ 96-well plates, and each plate served as one replicate. For sorted subsets, roughly 0.2 ug genomic DNA, equal to about 30,000 T cell genomes, was loaded into each replicate PCR. Purified libraries were quantified with a Qubit 3.0 fluorometer, sized on a Bioanalyzer 2100, and re-quantified with the KAPA Library Quantification kit. Each immunoSEQ 96-well plate was sequenced on its own single-read 150-cycle Illumina NextSeq 550 flow cell. The original methods were these. Because the immunoSEQ output included only junctional sequences and no quality scores, the filtering could not be the same as the filtering used for full-length reads. Sequences were annotated with PyIR, a Python wrapper for IgBLAST v1.9, and V/J genes and CDR3 were assigned using IMGT germline references. Reads were filtered out if the reads had weak V/J assignments (E-value above 1e-6), no CDR3, stop codons, out-of-frame junctions, or ambiguous translated residues. V3J clonotypes were defined as sequences sharing the same inferred V gene, J gene, and CDR3 amino acid sequence. Percentage overlap between repertoires was calculated by dividing the number of shared unique clonotypes by the size of the smaller repertoire. Repertoire richness was assessed with RTK rarefaction, the Chao1 estimator, and Recon v2.1 estimates of unobserved clonotypes. Generation probabilities for all TCRbeta clonotypes obtained by the gDNA method from a handful of donors were computed using OLGA. TCRdb carries this immuneACCESS record with in-frame sequences only. Its versions omit some clonotypes, under half of them owing to an unresolved V gene in the studies checked, with the rest unexplained. The V and J calls and the clone size are those of that table, but D and trimming were determined from the DNA. A total of approximately 2,300,000 clones appear in this sample, about nine tenths of them only once. Together, the top ten hold about 0.36% of the sample.

The entry originates in a study of shared clonotypes between healthy human individuals (dated by TCRdb to the early 2020s). For context, the study as a whole: The cohort comprised two women and a few men aged 18 to 49 years. To increase sequencing depth and limit assay-specific biases, different laboratories used diverse techniques to prepare libraries and sequence TCR repertoires. For each donor, CD4 naive and CD4 memory were each given three plates, CD8 naive was given two plates, and CD8 memory was given one plate. To estimate repertoire size and how much clonotype sharing occurs between individuals, the study deeply sequenced the blood TCR repertoires of several healthy adults. Per donor, leukapheresis produced somewhere between about 0.94 and 9.5 billion PBMCs.

The paper's findings and limits, for the study overall: Across four donors, roughly 5.4% of naive CD4, roughly 3.8% of naive CD8, 2% to 2.5% of memory CD4, and over 0.35% of memory CD8 clonotypes were shared. Compared with non-shared clonotypes, clonotypes shared by all four sorted-subset donors had higher generation probabilities. The small number of donors limited the genetic and exposure-history diversity represented. Based on pairwise subsampling, the degree of clonotype sharing among donors was expected to be affected by sequencing depth. Even with the large sequencing depth, rarefaction of the sorted-subset datasets indicated that sequencing was incomplete. Estimated clonotype richness was generally larger for naive than for memory subsets. Only blood was sampled, and tissue TCR repertoires likely differ from those in blood.

The donors were healthy, HIV-negative adults who had no recently reported acute infections or vaccinations. All donors were Caucasian adults living in Nashville, Tennessee, USA. Magnetic negative selection was used to enrich CD4+ T cells, after which naive cells were positively selected on CD45RA and the negative fraction became the memory subset. Blood was obtained by leukapheresis, after which PBMCs were separated by Ficoll-Histopaque density gradient centrifugation and cryopreserved in liquid nitrogen vapor phase. Analytical flow cytometry was used to check the purity and quantity of each magnetically sorted T cell population. From each sorted fraction, genomic DNA was isolated and quantified by UV absorbance on a Nanodrop 2000c.

The rearrangement joined TRBV5-6 to TRBJ2-3, with the identity of the D gene unclear. This clonotype originated in a man aged 18 to 29 in good health. Some clones in this sample may be carry-over from other donors' samples. Sample: naive CD4+ T cells from PBMCs. The sample's cell subset or site label is to be understood as: CD45RA+ positively selected. The CDR3 region: CASSLASPSTDTQYF. The nucleotide sequence reads TGTGCCAGCAGCTTGGCCTCCCCCAGCACAGATACGCAGTATTTT.